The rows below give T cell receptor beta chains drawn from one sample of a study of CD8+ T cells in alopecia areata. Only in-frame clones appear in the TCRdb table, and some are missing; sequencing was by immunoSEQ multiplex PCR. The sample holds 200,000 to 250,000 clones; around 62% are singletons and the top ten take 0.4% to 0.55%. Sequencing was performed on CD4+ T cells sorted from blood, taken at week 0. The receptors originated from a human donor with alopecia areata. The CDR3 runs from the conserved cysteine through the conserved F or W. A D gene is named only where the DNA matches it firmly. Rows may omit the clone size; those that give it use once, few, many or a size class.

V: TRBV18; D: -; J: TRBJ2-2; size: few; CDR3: CASSPTDTGELFF; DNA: TGTGCCAGCTCACCGACGGACACCGGGGAGCTGTTTTTT
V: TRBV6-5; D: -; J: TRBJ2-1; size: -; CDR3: CASSYSPTGRYEQFF; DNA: TGTGCCAGCAGTTACTCCCCGACAGGGAGGTATGAGCAGTTCTTC
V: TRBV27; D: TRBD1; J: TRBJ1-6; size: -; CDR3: CASSAQTGGWDSPLHF; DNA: TGTGCCAGCAGTGCGCAGACAGGGGGCTGGGATTCACCCCTCCACTTT
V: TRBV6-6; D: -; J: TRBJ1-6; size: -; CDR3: CASSYSGSPLHF; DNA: TGTGCCAGCAGTTACTCGGGTTCACCCCTCCACTTT
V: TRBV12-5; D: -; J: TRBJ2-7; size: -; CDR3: CASGLVLGRTAYEQYF; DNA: TGTGCTAGTGGTTTGGTACTGGGACGGACCGCCTACGAGCAGTACTTC
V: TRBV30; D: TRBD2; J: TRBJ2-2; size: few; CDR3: CAWSDPGLAGAGELFF; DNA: TGTGCCTGGAGCGACCCGGGACTAGCGGGAGCGGGGGAGCTGTTTTTT
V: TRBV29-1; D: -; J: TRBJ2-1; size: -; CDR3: CSVGFTPVNEQFF; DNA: TGCAGCGTTGGGTTTACGCCTGTCAATGAGCAGTTCTTC
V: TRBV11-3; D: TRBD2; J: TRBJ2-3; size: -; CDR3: CASSPDGRGGTDTQYF; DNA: TGTGCCAGCAGCCCCGATGGGCGGGGGGGCACAGATACGCAGTATTTT
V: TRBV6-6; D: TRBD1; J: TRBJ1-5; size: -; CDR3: CASSPGTVSNQPQHF; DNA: TGTGCCAGCAGTCCTGGGACAGTTAGCAATCAGCCCCAGCATTTT
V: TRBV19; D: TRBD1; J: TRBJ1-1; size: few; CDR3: CATELDRGLRGTEAFF; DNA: TGTGCCACGGAGCTCGACAGGGGGCTCCGGGGCACTGAAGCTTTCTTT
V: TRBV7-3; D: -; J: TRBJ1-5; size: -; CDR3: CASSQDSGQPQHF; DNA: TGTGCCAGCAGCCAGGACAGCGGGCAGCCCCAGCATTTT
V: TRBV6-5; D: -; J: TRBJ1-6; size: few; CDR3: CASSNGRGPSPPLHF; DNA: TGTGCCAGCAGTAACGGTCGGGGGCCTAGTCCACCCCTCCACTTT
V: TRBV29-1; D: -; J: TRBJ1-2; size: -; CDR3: CSVRRQAANYGYTF; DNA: TGCAGCGTGCGGAGACAGGCGGCTAACTATGGCTACACCTTC
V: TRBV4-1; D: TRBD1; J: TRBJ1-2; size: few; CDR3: CASSQGDRVHYGYTF; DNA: TGCGCCAGCAGCCAAGGGGACAGGGTGCACTATGGCTACACCTTC
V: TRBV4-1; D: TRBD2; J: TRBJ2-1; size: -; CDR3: CASSQGGAGEGRGFF; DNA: TGCGCCAGCAGCCAGGGGGGAGCGGGGGAGGGCCGAGGATTCTTC
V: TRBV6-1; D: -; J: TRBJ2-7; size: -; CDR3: CATRSSGAYEQYF; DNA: TGTGCCACCAGGAGTTCTGGGGCCTACGAGCAGTACTTC
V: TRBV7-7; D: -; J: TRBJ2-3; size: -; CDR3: CASSLDGFTDTQYF; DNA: TGTGCTAGCAGCTTAGATGGGTTCACAGATACGCAGTATTTT
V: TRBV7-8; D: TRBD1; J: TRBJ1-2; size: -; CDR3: CASSKSDRAGVSYTF; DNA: TGTGCCAGCAGCAAGTCGGACAGGGCGGGGGTCTCCTACACCTTC
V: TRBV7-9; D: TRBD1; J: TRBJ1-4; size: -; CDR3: CASSQTGGDEKLFF; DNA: TGTGCCAGCAGTCAGACAGGGGGAGACGAAAAACTGTTTTTT
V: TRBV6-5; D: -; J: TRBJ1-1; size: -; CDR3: CASSPQGIVNTEAFF; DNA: TGTGCCAGCAGTCCCCAGGGAATTGTGAACACTGAAGCTTTCTTT
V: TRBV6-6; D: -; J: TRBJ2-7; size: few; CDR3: CASKQPRGEQYF; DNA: TGTGCCAGCAAACAACCCAGGGGTGAGCAGTACTTC
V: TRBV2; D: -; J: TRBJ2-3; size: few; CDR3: CAIRLGTDTQYF; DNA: TGTGCCATACGTCTGGGGACAGATACGCAGTATTTT
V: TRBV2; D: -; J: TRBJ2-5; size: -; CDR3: CASSVPSAGETQYF; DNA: TGTGCCAGCAGTGTACCCTCGGCCGGGGAGACCCAGTACTTC
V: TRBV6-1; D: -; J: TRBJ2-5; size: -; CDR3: CASRKPTGGQETQYF; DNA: TGTGCCAGCAGAAAACCGACAGGAGGACAAGAGACCCAGTACTTC
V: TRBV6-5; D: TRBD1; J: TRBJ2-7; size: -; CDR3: CASSTRTGGSHEQYF; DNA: TGTGCCAGCAGTACGAGGACAGGGGGAAGCCACGAGCAGTACTTC
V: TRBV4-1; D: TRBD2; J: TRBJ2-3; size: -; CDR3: CASSQEVAGSTDTQYF; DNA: TGCGCCAGCAGCCAAGAGGTAGCGGGAAGTACAGATACGCAGTATTTT
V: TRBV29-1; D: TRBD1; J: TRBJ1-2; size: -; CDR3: CSGGQDGDGYTF; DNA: TGCAGCGGCGGACAGGACGGTGATGGCTACACCTTC
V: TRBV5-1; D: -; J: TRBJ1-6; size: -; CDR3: CASSSADQGSPLHF; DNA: TGCGCCAGCAGCTCGGCGGACCAGGGTTCACCCCTCCACTTT
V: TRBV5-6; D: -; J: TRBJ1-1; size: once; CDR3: CASSAVGWGRAGTEAFF; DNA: TGTGCCAGCAGTGCCGTGGGATGGGGGCGCGCCGGGACTGAAGCTTTCTTT
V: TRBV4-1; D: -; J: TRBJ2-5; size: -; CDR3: CASSDRRGLEKTQYF; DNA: TGCGCCAGCAGCGACAGGAGGGGACTCGAAAAGACCCAGTACTTC
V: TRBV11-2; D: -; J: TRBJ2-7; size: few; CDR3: CASSSAVAGNFGEQYF; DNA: TGTGCCAGCAGCTCGGCCGTAGCTGGCAATTTTGGCGAGCAGTACTTC
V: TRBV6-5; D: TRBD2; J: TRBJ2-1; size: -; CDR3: CASRQGTSGSLEQFF; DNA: TGTGCCAGCAGACAGGGGACTAGCGGGAGTCTCGAGCAGTTCTTC
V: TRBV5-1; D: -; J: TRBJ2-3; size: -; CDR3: CASRTVGTDTQYF; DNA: TGCGCCAGCAGAACAGTGGGCACAGATACGCAGTATTTT
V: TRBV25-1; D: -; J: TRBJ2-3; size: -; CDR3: CASSFSATDTQYF; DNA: TGTGCCAGCAGTTTTTCAGCCACAGATACGCAGTATTTT
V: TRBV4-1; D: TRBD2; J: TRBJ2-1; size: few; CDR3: CASSSQAGDNNEQFF; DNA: TGCGCCAGCAGCTCTCAAGCGGGGGACAACAATGAGCAGTTCTTC
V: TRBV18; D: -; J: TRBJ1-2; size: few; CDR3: CASSTDTLLDYGYTF; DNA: TGTGCCAGCTCTACGGACACCCTTCTAGACTATGGCTACACCTTC
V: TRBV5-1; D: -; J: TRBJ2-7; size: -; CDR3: CASSFLGPATYEQYF; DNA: TGCGCCAGCAGCTTTTTAGGCCCAGCCACCTACGAGCAGTACTTC
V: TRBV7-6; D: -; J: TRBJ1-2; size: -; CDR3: CASSPRTAHYGYTF; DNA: TGTGCCAGCAGCCCCCGGACAGCCCACTATGGCTACACCTTC
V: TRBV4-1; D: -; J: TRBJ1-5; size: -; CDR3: CASSQDGWGARQPQHF; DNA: TGCGCCAGCAGCCAAGATGGATGGGGGGCAAGGCAGCCCCAGCATTTT
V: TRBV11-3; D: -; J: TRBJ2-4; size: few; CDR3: CASSPPRWDIQYF; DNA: TGTGCCAGCAGCCCGCCCCGCTGGGACATTCAGTACTTC
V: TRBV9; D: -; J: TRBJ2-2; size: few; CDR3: CASSADTGELFF; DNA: TGTGCCAGCAGCGCAGACACCGGGGAGCTGTTTTTT